Listed here are 22 T cell receptor beta chains from one sample, sequenced in a study of blood T cell repertoires in COVID-19. Sequenced by immunoSEQ multiplex PCR; TCRdb stores in-frame clones only, minus some. The top ten clones hold 0.95% to 1% of a sample with over 350,000 clones, around nine tenths of them seen once. The specimen sequenced was PBMCs or T cells enriched from blood (not recorded which). These TCRs come from a woman aged 25 to 39 with acute COVID-19.

V and J are TRBV11-2 and TRBJ1-4, with 12 nucleotides matching TRBD1. The CDR3 extends over 17 amino acids. Germline loops: CDR1 SGHAT, CDR2 FQNNGV. V trimming: 2 bases; J trimming: 2 bases; junction bases outside the gene matches: 3. The CDR3 loop is CASSLWDRGPTNEKLFF. CDR3 sequence (DNA): TGTGCCAGCAGCTTATGGGACAGGGGGCCGACTAATGAAAAACTGTTTTTT.

In its sample, this clone was seen a few times. V usage is TRBV5-4 and J usage is TRBJ1-1; D call uncertain. With 4 bases removed from V and 4 bases from J, the gap between germline ends came to 17 bases. The CDR3 extends over 15 amino acids. Germline V gene sequence: CDR1 SGHNT, CDR2 YYREEE (reference sequence). The CDR3 sequence: CASSPAGFPSTEAFF. The CDR3 DNA reads TGTGCCAGCAGCCCCGCGGGGTTTCCAAGCACTGAAGCTTTCTTT. Full variable domain (remainder filled in from reference TRBV5-4 and TRBJ1-1): ETGVTQSPTHLIKTRGQQVTLRCSSQSGHNTVSWYQQALGQGPQFIFQYYREEENGRGNFPPRFSGLQFPNYSSELNVNALELDDSALYLCASSPAGFPSTEAFFGQGTRLTVV.

This chain connects TRBV25-1 to TRBJ1-1; no reliable D call. Germline V gives CDR1 MGHDK, CDR2 SYGVNS. V was pared by 2 bases and J by 5 bases, with 12 bases between. The CDR3 has 14 amino acids. The CDR3 loop reads CASSEMGSGTEAFF. The CDR3 DNA is TGTGCCAGCAGTGAAATGGGGTCGGGGACTGAAGCTTTCTTT.

There are a few counts of this clone. This chain links TRBV28 with TRBJ1-6; 10 nucleotides align to TRBD1. V lost 7 bases and J lost 8; bases outside the gene matches: 8. CDR3 length: 15 residues. The germline gives CDR1 MDHEN, CDR2 SYDVKM. The CDR3 nucleotides are TGTGCCAGCACCCCCCGGGACAGGGGTTATTCACCCCTCCACTTT. It specifies CASTPRDRGYSPLHF.

The chain uses TRBV4-3 and TRBJ1-6; 7 positions agree with TRBD1. The CDR3 spans 17 residues. Looked up from germline, CDR1 is LGHNA and CDR2 is YSLEER. J was trimmed by 5 bases and V by 1 base; bases with no gene match: 8. CDR3: CASSQGPGTAHNSPLHF. The CDR3 nucleotides read TGCGCCAGCAGCCAAGGCCCCGGGACAGCCCATAATTCACCCCTCCACTTT.

V gene TRBV24-1 combines with J gene TRBJ1-4; 8 nucleotides agree with TRBD1. Unmatched junction bases numbered 4, after V lost 6 bases and J lost 5 bases. Germline V lookup: CDR1 KGHDR, CDR2 SFDVKD. This CDR3 has 14 amino acids. In DNA, the CDR3 is TGTGCCACCAGTCCGGGACAGGCGAATGAAAAACTGTTTTTT. Residues: CATSPGQANEKLFF.

This rearrangement joins TRBV5-8 to TRBJ1-1; D call uncertain. V was shortened by 6 bases and J by 7 bases, with 4 bases between the two germline ends. Germline V gene sequence: CDR1 SGHTS, CDR2 YDEGEE. This CDR3 comprises 9 residues. The CDR3 sequence: CASTLEAFF. The CDR3 DNA is TGTGCCAGCACCCTTGAAGCTTTCTTT.

The J gene is TRBJ2-7, the V gene TRBV4-1, with a possible D match to TRBD1 (5 bases). Germline CDR1 and CDR2: MGHRA and YSYEKL. Trimming shortened V by 0 bases and J by 0 bases, and 12 bases separated the two germline ends. The CDR3 is 16 residues long. CDR3 amino acids: CASSQEVQGTSYEQYF. The CDR3, as DNA: TGCGCCAGCAGCCAAGAGGTGCAGGGAACCTCCTACGAGCAGTACTTC.

The V gene is TRBV4-1, the J gene TRBJ2-5; D unresolved. Trimming cost V 1 base and J 6 bases, with 15 bases left between them. CDR1 is MGHRA, CDR2 YSYEKL, per germline. This CDR3 has 15 amino acids. The DNA of the CDR3 is TGCGCCAGCAGCCAAGTGTCAAGTAGCAGTAAGACCCAGTACTTC. Protein product: CASSQVSSSSKTQYF.

The rearrangement joins TRBV25-1 to TRBJ2-3; D gene unclear. V lost 4 bases and J lost 3, with 8 bases in between. CDR3 length: 13 amino acids. Per germline, CDR1 MGHDK and CDR2 SYGVNS. CDR3 in amino acids: CASSVAPTDTQYF. The CDR3 region has the DNA TGTGCCAGCAGTGTGGCTCCGACAGATACGCAGTATTTT.

The gene calls are TRBV15 and TRBJ1-2, with a possible D match to TRBD1 (5 bases). Germline V lookup: CDR1 LNHNV, CDR2 YYDKDF (reference sequence). V was trimmed by 2 bases and J by 8 bases, leaving 12 bases between them. CDR3 length equals 13 residues. The CDR3 DNA is TGTGCCACCAGCAGAACTTCGGACAAGGGCTACACCTTC. Translating gives CATSRTSDKGYTF. Filled out from reference TRBV15 and TRBJ1-2, the complete variable domain reads DAMVIQNPRYQVTQFGKPVTLSCSQTLNHNVMYWYQQKSSQAPKLLFHYYDKDFNNEADTPDNFQSRRPNTSFCFLDIRSPGLGDTAMYLCATSRTSDKGYTFGSGTRLTVV.

This chain uses TRBV27 with TRBJ1-2; TRBD1 agrees at 7 bases. From germline, CDR1 is MNHEY and CDR2 SMNVEV (reference sequence). With V trimmed by 6 bases and J by 4 bases, 5 bases remained unmatched. This CDR3 region has 13 residues. CDR3 in amino acids: CASRRDSLYGYTF. The CDR3 coding sequence is TGTGCCAGCAGACGGGACAGCCTCTATGGCTACACCTTC.

The rearrangement uses TRBV30 and TRBJ1-2; 8 nucleotides match TRBD1. The germline gives CDR1 GTSNPN, CDR2 SVGIG (reference sequence). V shed 0 bases and J 1 base; nucleotides not matched to a gene: 7. CDR3 length equals 16 residues. CDR3 residues: CAWSVPGQGNNYGYTF. In DNA form, the CDR3 reads TGTGCCTGGAGTGTACCTGGACAGGGCAATAACTATGGCTACACCTTC.

The V call is TRBV5-1, the J call TRBJ2-1; D is possibly TRBD1 (6 bases). Trimming shortened V by 0 bases and J by 4 bases, and 11 bases separated the two germline ends. CDR3 length equals 15 residues. Germline loops: CDR1 SGHRS, CDR2 YFSETQ. The CDR3 is CASSLAWGPYNEQFF. CDR3 coding DNA: TGCGCCAGCAGCTTGGCTTGGGGGCCTTACAATGAGCAGTTCTTC.

The V gene is TRBV6-5, the J gene TRBJ1-4, with D possibly TRBD1 on 5 matching bases. From germline, CDR1 is MNHEY and CDR2 SVGAGI. This CDR3 comprises 15 residues. V was trimmed by 0 bases and J by 8 bases, leaving 13 bases between them. CDR3 DNA sequence: TGTGCCAGCAGTTACTCAGGGGCGAGGAACGAAAAACTGTTTTTT. Protein: CASSYSGARNEKLFF.

This rearrangement joins TRBV10-3 to TRBJ2-3; 10 bases line up with TRBD2. J lost 1 base, V lost 3 bases, and 10 bases had no gene match. Germline CDR1 is ENHRY and CDR2 is SYGVKD. The CDR3 has 18 amino acids. For the CDR3, the DNA is TGTGCCATCAGTGATCCCCTAGCGGGGGATTTCGGCACAGATACGCAGTATTTT. This sequence encodes CAISDPLAGDFGTDTQYF.

The chain links TRBV3-1 (or the pseudogene TRBV3-2) to TRBJ1-1; D not resolved. Per germline, CDR1 LGHDT and CDR2 YNNKEL (reference sequence). Trimming removed 1 base at V and 2 bases at J, with 8 bases between. CDR3 length: 14 amino acids. The CDR3 bases are TGTGCCAGCAGCCAAGTCGGGAGCAACACTGAAGCTTTCTTT. Residues: CASSQVGSNTEAFF.

V and J are TRBV5-5 and TRBJ2-5; a possible D gene is TRBD1 (6 bases). This CDR3 spans 14 amino acids. Germline V lookup: CDR1 SGHKS, CDR2 YYEKEE (reference sequence). V was cut by 4 bases and J by 5 bases, with 15 bases left in between. CDR3 nucleotide sequence: TGTGCCAGCAGCATCAGGACAGCGGCGGAGACCCAGTACTTC. It codes for CASSIRTAAETQYF.

The V and J genes are TRBV7-2 and TRBJ1-5, with D hard to call. This CDR3 comprises 12 residues. Trimming left V 8 bases short and J 3 bases short, with 8 bases between. The germline gives CDR1 SGHTA, CDR2 FQGNSA. For the CDR3, the DNA is TGTGCCAGCTCCCTCCCCAATCAGCCCCAGCATTTT. Translated, it gives CASSLPNQPQHF.

The J gene is TRBJ1-2, the V gene TRBV9; 7 bases line up with TRBD1. The length of the CDR3 is 13 residues. V dropped 0 bases and J dropped 8; count of bases not matched to a gene: 4. CDR1 and CDR2 (germline): SGDLS, YYNGEE. The CDR3 spells CASSVAGGKGYTF. In DNA, the CDR3 is TGTGCCAGCAGCGTAGCAGGGGGTAAAGGCTACACCTTC.

This clone was seen more than once but under ten times. The chain employs TRBV30 and TRBJ1-5, with 7 bases lining up with TRBD1. CDR3 length: 15 residues. Germline V gene sequence: CDR1 GTSNPN, CDR2 SVGIG (reference sequence). J lost 2 bases, V lost 0 bases, and 4 bases had no gene match. The CDR3, as DNA: TGTGCCTGGAGTGTTGGGGACAGACGCAATCAGCCCCAGCATTTT. Translation gives CAWSVGDRRNQPQHF.

This chain connects TRBV6-2 or TRBV6-3 to TRBJ2-1; 13 bases line up with TRBD2. This CDR3 spans 16 amino acids. CDR1 and CDR2 (germline): MNHEY, SVGEGT. Trimming took 2 bases from V and 5 from J; bases not matched to a gene: 3. The CDR3: CASSYLTSGGHNEQFF. CDR3 in DNA: TGTGCCAGCAGTTACCTGACTAGCGGGGGGCACAATGAGCAGTTCTTC.